These 17 T cell receptor beta chains share one sample of origin, sequenced in a study of shared clonotypes between healthy human individuals. The data were produced by immunoSEQ multiplex PCR, yet TCRdb's version contains in-frame clones alone and is incomplete. The sample yields more than 400,000 clones, around 96% seen once. Sequences were obtained from naive CD4+ T cells sorted from blood. Indicated subset: CD45RA+ positively selected. These receptors came from a woman aged 25 to 45 in good health.

The chain carries TRBV2 and TRBJ1-1; 11 bases line up with TRBD1. With V trimmed by 6 bases and J by 8 bases, 2 bases remained unmatched. CDR1 SNHLY and CDR2 FYNNEI come from the germline V gene. The CDR3 is 12 amino acids. The CDR3 bases are TGTGCCAGCAGGGGGACAGGGGGGGAAGCTTTCTTT. Its translation: CASRGTGGEAFF.

CDR3 coding DNA: TGTGCCAGCAGTTTACGGCGGACTCGCAATCAGCCCCAGCATTTT. The encoded protein is CASSLRRTRNQPQHF. This chain joins TRBV28 and TRBJ1-5; D uncertain. The length of the CDR3 is 15 residues. The V end was cut by 2 bases, the J end by 2 bases, with 10 bases between. In germline, CDR1 is MDHEN, CDR2 SYDVKM.

The chain joins TRBV19 to TRBJ2-2, with D possibly called TRBD1 or TRBD2 (5 bases each). The length of the CDR3 is 17 residues. Germline CDR1 reads LNHDA; CDR2 reads SQIVND (reference sequence). V lost 6 bases to trimming and J lost 1 base, with 18 bases between them. CDR3 loop: CASRSLVGRVNTGELFF. Written as DNA, the CDR3 is TGTGCCAGTAGATCCCTTGTGGGGCGGGTGAACACCGGGGAGCTGTTTTTT.

The chain employs TRBV6-6 and TRBJ2-2; D perhaps matches TRBD2 (6 bases). Between the trimmed V and J ends, which lost 11 bases and 6 bases, there was a span of 19 bases. CDR1 is MNHNY and CDR2 is SVGAGI in the germline V gene (reference sequence). This CDR3 has 14 amino acids. The CDR3 DNA follows: TGTGCCGGAGGGACGGGTTTAAACGCCGGGGAGCTGTTTTTT. Its protein product is CAGGTGLNAGELFF.

On this clone itself: Within the sample, other DNA sequences also encode this same CDR3. J is TRBJ2-3 and V is TRBV27; TRBD2 agrees at 12 bases. There are 16 residues in the CDR3. Germline values: CDR1 MNHEY, CDR2 SMNVEV (reference sequence). Trimming cost V 2 bases and J 1 base; bases outside gene matches: 1. The CDR3 protein is CASSLRLAGGTDTQYF. DNA for the CDR3: TGTGCCAGCAGTTTAAGACTAGCGGGAGGCACAGATACGCAGTATTTT.

This CDR3 reads CASSQGQRANEKLFF. The CDR3 region has the DNA TGCGCCAGCAGCCAAGGCCAGAGGGCTAATGAAAAACTGTTTTTT. The J gene is TRBJ1-4, the V gene TRBV4-1; D not certain. The germline V and J ends were trimmed by 1 base and 3 bases, with 9 bases remaining between them. This CDR3 has 15 amino acids. CDR1 and CDR2 (germline): MGHRA, YSYEKL.

The chain employs TRBV7-9 and TRBJ2-7; TRBD2 agrees at 8 bases. The CDR3 consists of 16 residues. V lost 5 bases, J lost 3 bases, and 12 bases stayed unmatched. Germline assignment: CDR1 SEHNR and CDR2 FQNEAQ (reference sequence). The CDR3 DNA is TGTGCCAGCAGCCCCCGGGGGGTTAGCGGGAACTACGAGCAGTACTTC. Its translation is CASSPRGVSGNYEQYF.

J is TRBJ2-5 and V is TRBV29-1; 10 nucleotides match TRBD1. CDR1 is SQVTM and CDR2 is ANQGSEA in the germline V gene. V was pared by 3 bases and J by 11 bases, with 6 bases of the junction left unmatched. The length of the CDR3 is 12 residues. CDR3 in amino acids: CSVDRTGGEQYF. The CDR3 region has the DNA TGCAGCGTTGACAGGACAGGGGGTGAGCAGTACTTC.

V is TRBV19 and J is TRBJ2-7; D is possibly TRBD2 (6 bases). The length of the CDR3 is 14 residues. Germline V gene data show CDR1 as LNHDA and CDR2 as SQIVND (reference sequence). Trimming cost V 8 bases and J 2 bases, with 16 bases left between them. The CDR3 loop is CASSTKGGPYEQYF. The CDR3 DNA sequence: TGTGCCAGTTCCACAAAGGGAGGCCCCTACGAGCAGTACTTC. Together with reference TRBV19 and TRBJ2-7, the CDR3 gives the full variable domain: DGGITQSPKYLFRKEGQNVTLSCEQNLNHDAMYWYRQDPGQGLRLIYYSQIVNDFQKGDIAEGYSVSREKKESFPLTVTSAQKNPTAFYLCASSTKGGPYEQYFGPGTRLTVT.

A single count supports this clone. The gene calls are TRBV2 and TRBJ2-1; TRBD2 matches 8 bases. The CDR3 consists of 15 residues. V gave up 8 bases and J gave up 6 bases; unmatched junction bases: 12. Germline V CDR1 and CDR2: SNHLY, FYNNEI. For the CDR3, the DNA is TGTGCCAGCGTCAAGGGACTAGGCCGCGGCAATGAGCAGTTCTTC. This encodes CASVKGLGRGNEQFF.

The gene calls are TRBV2 and TRBJ1-3, with TRBD1 as a possible D gene (5 bases). With 6 bases removed from V and 0 bases from J, the gap between germline ends came to 18 bases. Germline V CDR1 and CDR2: SNHLY, FYNNEI. CDR3 length: 17 amino acids. This chain's CDR3 is CASRLLIGVSSGNTIYF. Written as DNA, the CDR3 is TGTGCCAGCAGACTCTTAATAGGGGTCAGCTCTGGAAACACCATATATTTT.

The chain carries TRBV2 and TRBJ2-7, with D possibly called TRBD1 or TRBD2 (5 bases each). Trimming cost V 6 bases and J 0 bases, with 12 bases left between them. This CDR3 is built from 14 residues. Germline loops: CDR1 SNHLY, CDR2 FYNNEI. The CDR3 here is CASSLGELSYEQYF. The CDR3 DNA reads TGTGCCAGCAGCTTGGGGGAGCTCTCCTACGAGCAGTACTTC. Full variable domain (remainder filled in from reference TRBV2 and TRBJ2-7): EPEVTQTPSHQVTQMGQEVILRCVPISNHLYFYWYRQILGQKVEFLVSFYNNEISEKSEIFDDQFSVERPDGSNFTLKIRSTKLEDSAMYFCASSLGELSYEQYFGPGTRLTVT.

The V gene is TRBV7-9, the J gene TRBJ2-1; D might be TRBD2 (5 bases). Looked up from germline, CDR1 is SEHNR and CDR2 is FQNEAQ (reference sequence). This CDR3 spans 15 amino acids. Trimming pared 2 bases from V and 8 bases from J, leaving 16 bases between. The CDR3 region is CASSLLGIGWDEQFF. CDR3 bases: TGTGCCAGCAGCTTACTCGGGATCGGCTGGGATGAGCAGTTCTTC. Full variable domain (missing parts from reference TRBV7-9 and TRBJ2-1): DTGVSQNPRHKITKRGQNVTFRCDPISEHNRLYWYRQTLGQGPEFLTYFQNEAQLEKSRLLSDRFSAERPKGSFSTLEIQRTEQGDSAMYLCASSLLGIGWDEQFFGPGTRLTVL.

The rearrangement links TRBV18 to TRBJ1-2; 7 bases align to TRBD1. The germline V gene encodes CDR1 KGHSH and CDR2 LQKENI. V lost 5 bases and J lost 3; bases outside the gene matches: 6. This CDR3 has 14 residues. CDR3 loop: CASSYGTVDYGYTF. DNA of the CDR3: TGTGCCAGCTCATACGGGACAGTTGACTATGGCTACACCTTC. Full variable domain (outside the CDR3, taken from reference TRBV18 and TRBJ1-2): NAGVMQNPRHLVRRRGQEARLRCSPMKGHSHVYWYRQLPEEGLKFMVYLQKENIIDESGMPKERFSAEFPKEGPSILRIQQVVRGDSAAYFCASSYGTVDYGYTFGSGTRLTVV.

The rearrangement uses TRBV28 and TRBJ2-5; D unclear. Germline CDR1 MDHEN, CDR2 SYDVKM. The CDR3 is 14 amino acids. V was shortened by 3 bases and J by 2 bases, with 10 bases between the two germline ends. CDR3 sequence reads: CASSFFDAQETQYF. The CDR3, as DNA: TGTGCCAGCAGTTTTTTTGACGCGCAAGAGACCCAGTACTTC.

The gene calls are TRBV18 and TRBJ2-2, with no clear D. V shed 4 bases and J shed 6 bases, with 12 bases lying between them. The CDR3 extends over 14 amino acids. Looked up from germline, CDR1 is KGHSH and CDR2 is LQKENI. CDR3 residues: CASSLLDVAGELFF. DNA for the CDR3: TGTGCCAGCTCACTCCTAGACGTGGCCGGGGAGCTGTTTTTT.

V gene TRBV5-1 combines with J gene TRBJ2-3; tentative D call: TRBD1 (6 bases). The CDR3 is made up of 15 amino acids. Trimming pared 4 bases from V and 0 bases from J, leaving 12 bases between. The germline CDR1 and CDR2 sequences are SGHRS and YFSETQ. The CDR3 DNA sequence: TGCGCCAGCAGCAGAGGGACACTGAGCACAGATACGCAGTATTTT. It specifies CASSRGTLSTDTQYF.